This TCR beta chain was found in a study of STAT5B mutations in CD4+ large granular lymphocyte leukemia. As for the study in general: Among healthy controls, a particular HLA allele went with more CDR3 'QG' motifs. Overall study findings and caveats: Compared with healthy controls (2/35), patient top clones favored TRBV06 (8/27).

Trimming left V 5 bases short and J 1 base short, with 11 bases between. This CDR3 spans 14 amino acids. Germline V gene lookup returns CDR1 MRHNA and CDR2 SNTAGT. The data were produced by immunoSEQ multiplex PCR, yet TCRdb's version contains in-frame clones alone and is incomplete. The profile shows around 21,000 clones, 70% to 85% of them singletons. Regarding this clone: Its matching antigen is unknown.

This TCR was sampled from a human donor in good health. J is TRBJ1-1 and V is TRBV6-4, with D possibly matching TRBD1 (5 bases). Material for sequencing was CD4+ T cells from blood buffy coats. This CDR3 reads CASSLGGANTEAFF. CDR3 in DNA: TGTGCCAGCAGTTTGGGAGGGGCGAACACTGAAGCTTTCTTT.